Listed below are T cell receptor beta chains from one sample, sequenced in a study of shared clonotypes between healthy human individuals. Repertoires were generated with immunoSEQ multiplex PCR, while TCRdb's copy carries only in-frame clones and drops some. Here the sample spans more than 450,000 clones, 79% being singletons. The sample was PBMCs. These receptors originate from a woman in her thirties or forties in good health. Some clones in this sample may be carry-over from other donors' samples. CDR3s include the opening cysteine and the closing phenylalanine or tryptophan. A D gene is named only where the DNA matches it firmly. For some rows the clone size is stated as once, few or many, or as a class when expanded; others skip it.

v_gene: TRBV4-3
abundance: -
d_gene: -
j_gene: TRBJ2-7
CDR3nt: TGCGCCAGCAGCCAAGGGCCCTTCCCCTCCGAGCAGTACTTC
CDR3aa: CASSQGPFPSEQYF

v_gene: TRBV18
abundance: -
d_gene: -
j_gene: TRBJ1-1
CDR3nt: TGTGCCAGCTCACCAAGACAGACCATGAACACTGAAGCTTTCTTT
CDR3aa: CASSPRQTMNTEAFF

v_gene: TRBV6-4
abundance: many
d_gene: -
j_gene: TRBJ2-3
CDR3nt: TGTGCCAGCAGTGACGGCGGTTCGGCAGATACGCAGTATTTT
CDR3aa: CASSDGGSADTQYF

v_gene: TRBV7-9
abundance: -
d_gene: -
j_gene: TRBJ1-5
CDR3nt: TGTGCCAGCAGCCGGGAGAGCAATCAGCCCCAGCATTTT
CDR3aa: CASSRESNQPQHF

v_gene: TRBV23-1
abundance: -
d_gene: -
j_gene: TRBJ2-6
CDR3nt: TGCGCCAGCAGTCGTACCACTTGCTCTGGGGCCAACGTCCTGACTTTC
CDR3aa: CASSRTTCSGANVLTF

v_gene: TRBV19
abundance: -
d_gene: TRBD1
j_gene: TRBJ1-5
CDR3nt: TGTGCCAGTAGTACCCAGGGGGCCCAGCCCCAGCATTTT
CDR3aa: CASSTQGAQPQHF

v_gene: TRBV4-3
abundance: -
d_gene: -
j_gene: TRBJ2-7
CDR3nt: TGCGCCAGCAGCCAAGATCCCGGCAGGCGGAGCTCCTACGAGCAGTACTTC
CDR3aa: CASSQDPGRRSSYEQYF

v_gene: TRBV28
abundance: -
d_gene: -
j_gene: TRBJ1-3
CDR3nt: TGTGCCAGCAGTTTATGGGGGGACGGCCCGGGAAACACCATATATTTT
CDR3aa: CASSLWGDGPGNTIYF

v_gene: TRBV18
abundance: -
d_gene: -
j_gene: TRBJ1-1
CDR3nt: TGTGCCAGCTCACCTCAAGGAGCAGGCACTGAAGCTTTCTTT
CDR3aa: CASSPQGAGTEAFF

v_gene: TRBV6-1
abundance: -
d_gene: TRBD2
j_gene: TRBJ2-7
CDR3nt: TGTGCCAGCAGTGAATCGAGCGGGAACCCCTACGAGCAGTACTTC
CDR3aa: CASSESSGNPYEQYF

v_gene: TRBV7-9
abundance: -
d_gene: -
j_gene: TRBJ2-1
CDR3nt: TGTGCCAGCAGCCCACAGGGCCCACCCTACAATGAGCAGTTCTTC
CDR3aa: CASSPQGPPYNEQFF

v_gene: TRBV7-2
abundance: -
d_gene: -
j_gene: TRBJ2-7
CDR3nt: TGTGCCAGCACCTCTATAGCGGGCAGGGGGGAGCAGTACTTC
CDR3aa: CASTSIAGRGEQYF

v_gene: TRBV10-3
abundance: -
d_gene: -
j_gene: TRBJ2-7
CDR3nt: TGTGCCATCAGTGAGTCGCGTGGGACCCTGGGCCTCTACGGCGAGCAGTACTTC
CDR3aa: CAISESRGTLGLYGEQYF

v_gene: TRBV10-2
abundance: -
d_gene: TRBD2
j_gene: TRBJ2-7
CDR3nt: TGCGCCAGCAACCCGGGACTAGCGGCTTACGAGCAGTACTTC
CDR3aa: CASNPGLAAYEQYF

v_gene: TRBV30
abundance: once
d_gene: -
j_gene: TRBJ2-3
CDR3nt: TGTGCCTGGAGTTTGTCGGGTCCAGATACGCAGTATTTT
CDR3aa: CAWSLSGPDTQYF

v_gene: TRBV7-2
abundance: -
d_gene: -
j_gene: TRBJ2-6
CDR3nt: TGTGCCAGCAGCTTATTTCCACAGTCAGGGGCCAACGTCCTGACTTTC
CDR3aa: CASSLFPQSGANVLTF

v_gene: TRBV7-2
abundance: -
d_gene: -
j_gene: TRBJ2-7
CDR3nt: TGTGCCAGCAGTTCTAGGCCCTACGAGCAGTACTTC
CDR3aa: CASSSRPYEQYF

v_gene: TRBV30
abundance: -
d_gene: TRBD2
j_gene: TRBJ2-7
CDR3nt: TGTGCCTGGAGTTTGGGACTAGCGGGATACGAGCAGTACTTC
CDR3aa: CAWSLGLAGYEQYF

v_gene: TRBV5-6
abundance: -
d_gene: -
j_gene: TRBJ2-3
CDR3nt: TGTGCCAGCAGCCGTACAGTGGGGTGGGGCACAGATACGCAGTATTTT
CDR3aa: CASSRTVGWGTDTQYF

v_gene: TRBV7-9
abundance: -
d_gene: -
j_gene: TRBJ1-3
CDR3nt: TGTGCCAGCAGCTCTCTCCCGGGCTCTGGAAACACCATATATTTT
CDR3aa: CASSSLPGSGNTIYF

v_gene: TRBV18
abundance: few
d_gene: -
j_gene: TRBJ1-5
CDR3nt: TGTGCCAGCTCACGCGACGGACAAGATTATCAGCCCCAGCATTTT
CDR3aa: CASSRDGQDYQPQHF

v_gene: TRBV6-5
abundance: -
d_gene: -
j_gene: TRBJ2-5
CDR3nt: TGTGCCAGCAGCCCTTCCTTAGAGACCCAGTACTTC
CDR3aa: CASSPSLETQYF

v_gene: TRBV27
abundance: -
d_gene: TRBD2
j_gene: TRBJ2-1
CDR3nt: TGTGCCAGCAGACTAATACCTAGCGGGAGTATCGATGAGCAGTTCTTC
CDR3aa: CASRLIPSGSIDEQFF

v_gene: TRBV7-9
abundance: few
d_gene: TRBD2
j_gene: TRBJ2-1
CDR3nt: TGTGCCAGCAGCTTAGGTAGCGGGAGGATCAATGAGCAGTTCTTC
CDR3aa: CASSLGSGRINEQFF

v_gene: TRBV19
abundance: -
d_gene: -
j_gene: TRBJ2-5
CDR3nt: TGTGCCAGTAGTATAGCCACATCTAGCTCCGAGACCCAGTACTTC
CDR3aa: CASSIATSSSETQYF

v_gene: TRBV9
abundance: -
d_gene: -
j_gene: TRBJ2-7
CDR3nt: TGTGCCAGCAGCCCTCGACAGACGAACTCCTACGAGCAGTACTTC
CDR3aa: CASSPRQTNSYEQYF

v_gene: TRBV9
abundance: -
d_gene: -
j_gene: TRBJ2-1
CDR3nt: TGTGCCAGCAGCGTAGACGCCGGCAATGAGCAGTTCTTC
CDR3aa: CASSVDAGNEQFF

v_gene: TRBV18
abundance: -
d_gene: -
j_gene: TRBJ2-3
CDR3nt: TGTGCCAGCTCACTCGGGCAGGTCACAGATACGCAGTATTTT
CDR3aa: CASSLGQVTDTQYF

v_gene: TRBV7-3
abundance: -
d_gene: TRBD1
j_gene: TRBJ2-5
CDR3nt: TGTGCCAGCAGCTCGGACAGGCAAGAGACCCAGTACTTC
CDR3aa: CASSSDRQETQYF